The 23 T cell receptor beta chains below all came from one sample that was sequenced in a study of blood T cells in healthy people across ages. A second roughly 6 to 12 cycle PCR used barcoded and J-beta primers. Each CDR3 protein is one row after TCRdb ran MiXCR on the 5' RACE reads. The profile shows hundreds of thousands of distinct CDR3 sequences, about 34% of them singletons. The sequencing sample was made of blood. Source of these receptors: a woman of 80 years or more in good health.

In its sample, this clonotype was seen a few times. At one boundary the junction diverges from the germline segment, which might be a read error. The V and J genes are TRBV20-1 and TRBJ2-1, with TRBD1 matching over 9 bases. This CDR3 has 14 amino acids. Germline V gene data show CDR1 as DFQATT and CDR2 as SNEGSKA (reference sequence). The CDR3 nucleotides are TGCGGTGCTAGAGAGGGGGGACAGGGCAATGGGCAGTTCTTC. Translation gives CGAREGGQGNGQFF.

A few counts support this clonotype. This may come from a read error, since a much larger clone is one base off. The rearrangement joins TRBV7-2 to TRBJ2-1; the match to TRBD2 covers 8 bases. The DNA end is more similar to TRBJ2-7, so the J call may be wrong. This CDR3 comprises 16 residues. In germline, CDR1 is SGHTA, CDR2 FQGNSA. The CDR3 DNA reads TGTGCCAGCAGCCCAAGTGGTAGCGGGGCCTACAATGAGCAGTACTTC. Translating gives CASSPSGSGAYNEQYF.

This clonotype was counted many times. J is TRBJ2-5 and V is TRBV20-1; possibly TRBD2 for D (7 bases). V lost 0 bases and J lost 7, with 21 bases in between. CDR1 and CDR2 (germline): DFQATT, SNEGSKA (reference sequence). The CDR3 runs 16 residues. CDR3 coding DNA: TGCAGTGCTAGAGACATATCGGGGGGCCCTAGGGGGACCCAGTACTTC. Translating it yields CSARDISGGPRGTQYF.

Turning to this clonotype: Since a much larger clone is just one base distant, this may be a read error. The chain has TRBV2 and TRBJ2-3; D might be TRBD2 (7 bases). Germline V lookup: CDR1 SNHLY, CDR2 FYNNEI. Trimming took off 8 bases at V and 6 bases at J, with 21 bases between the two ends. The CDR3 is 15 residues long. The CDR3 here is CASSYNRGAMDTQYF. DNA for the CDR3: TGTGCCAGCTCCTACAATCGGGGGGCTATGGATACGCAGTATTTT.

This clonotype has only a few counts. The genes are TRBV6-5 and TRBJ2-5; 11 bases map to TRBD2. The trim removed 4 bases at V and 11 bases at J, leaving 9 bases unmatched. The CDR3 loop spans 14 amino acids. Germline V gives CDR1 MNHEY, CDR2 SVGAGI. CDR3: CASSSSGGYNEQYF. As DNA, the CDR3 is TGTGCCAGCAGTTCTAGCGGGGGGTACAATGAGCAGTACTTC.

At least ten counts were recorded for this clonotype. The chain carries TRBV3-1 and TRBJ1-2, with 8 bases identical to TRBD1. V gave up 4 bases and J gave up 2 bases; unmatched junction bases: 6. Germline V gene lookup returns CDR1 LGHDT and CDR2 YNNKEL (reference sequence). This CDR3 has 15 residues. The CDR3 coding sequence is TGTGCCAGCAGCCCATCGGGACAGGCGAACTATGGCTACACCTTC. Amino acids: CASSPSGQANYGYTF.

This clonotype was recorded at least ten times. This chain joins TRBV11-3 and TRBJ2-7; TRBD2 might be the D (6 bases). The CDR3 spans 14 residues. CDR1 and CDR2 (germline): SGHNT, YENEEA. The V gene lost 5 bases and the J gene lost 6 bases, with 17 bases spanning the gap. CDR3 coding DNA: TGTGCCAGCAGCCGAGGAGGGGAGGAGGTCGAGCAGTACTTC. Translating it yields CASSRGGEEVEQYF.

Notes on this clonotype: A read error may be the cause here, since a much bigger clone is one base away. The rearrangement uses TRBV20-1 and TRBJ1-2; D might be TRBD1 (5 bases). Germline CDR1 reads DFQATT; CDR2 reads SNEGSKA (reference sequence). This CDR3 is 12 amino acids long. The CDR3 reads CSTSEGADGYTF. The CDR3 DNA follows: TGCAGTACTAGTGAAGGGGCGGATGGCTACACCTTC.

A remark on this clonotype: A much larger clone lies a single base off, so this may be a read error. The CDR3 is CASSVLAGEGEETQFF. The CDR3 nucleotides are TGTGCCAGCAGCGTACTGGCGGGGGAAGGGGAGGAGACCCAGTTCTTC. V usage is TRBV9 and J usage is TRBJ2-5; 7 bases align to TRBD2. The J call could be wrong; TRBJ2-1 is a better fit for the DNA end. Looked up from germline, CDR1 is SGDLS and CDR2 is YYNGEE. The CDR3 covers 16 residues.

This chain connects TRBV28 to TRBJ1-3, with D possibly being TRBD1 (5 bases). V gave up 5 bases and J gave up 2 bases, with 10 bases separating them. Germline values: CDR1 MDHEN, CDR2 SYDVKM. The CDR3 consists of 14 residues. The CDR3 loop is CASSPRAPGNTIYF. The CDR3 DNA reads TGTGCCAGCAGTCCCAGGGCACCTGGAAACACCATATATTTT.

V is TRBV11-2 and J is TRBJ2-7, with 8 positions matching TRBD2. Trimming at V came to 7 bases and at J to 0 bases, leaving 8 bases not matched to a gene. The germline V gene has CDR1 SGHAT and CDR2 FQNNGV. The CDR3 is 15 residues long. CDR3 sequence reads: CASKTAGGSSYEQYF. The CDR3 nucleotides read TGTGCCAGCAAAACTGCGGGGGGTAGCTCCTACGAGCAGTACTTC.

This chain uses TRBV6-9 with TRBJ2-1, with D perhaps matching TRBD2 (7 bases). Per germline, CDR1 MNHGY and CDR2 SVAAGI. This CDR3 comprises 16 residues. V gave up 3 bases and J gave up 5 bases, with 17 bases separating them. As DNA, the CDR3 is TGTGCCAGCAGTTACCGGGGGGCCCCTTTCGACAATGAGCAGTTCTTC. This gives the protein CASSYRGAPFDNEQFF.

This clonotype was recorded many times. The genes are TRBV30 and TRBJ2-7, with 9 bases identical to TRBD1. The CDR3 contains 15 residues. The trim removed 4 bases at V and 2 bases at J, leaving 9 bases unmatched. Germline CDR1 and CDR2: GTSNPN and SVGIG (reference sequence). The CDR3 region has the DNA TGTGCCTGGATTAACCCGAGACAGGGGGCCTACGAGCAGTACTTC. This encodes CAWINPRQGAYEQYF.

This clonotype occurred a few times. The chain is built from TRBV28 and TRBJ2-3, with TRBD2 matching 8 bases. The CDR3 consists of 18 residues. Unmatched junction bases numbered 11, after V lost 1 base and J lost 2 bases. CDR1 and CDR2 from the germline V gene are MDHEN and SYDVKM. In nucleotides, the CDR3 is TGTGCCAGCAGTTTATTTCCAGGGACTAGGGGTATCACAGATACGCAGTATTTT. Its protein is CASSLFPGTRGITDTQYF.

This clonotype was picked up a small number of times. The rearrangement uses TRBV19 and TRBJ1-2, with D uncertain. With 7 bases removed from V and 2 bases from J, the gap between germline ends came to 20 bases. Germline CDR1 and CDR2: LNHDA and SQIVND (reference sequence). The CDR3 is made up of 16 amino acids. The CDR3 reads CASNPTRLTKNYGYTF. In DNA form, the CDR3 reads TGTGCCAGTAACCCCACTAGACTGACCAAGAACTATGGCTACACCTTC.

This clonotype was seen at least ten times. This chain links TRBV11-2 with TRBJ2-5, with 7 bases identical to TRBD1. The V segment lost 5 bases and the J segment 0 bases; nucleotides outside the gene matches: 9. Germline-derived CDR1 and CDR2 are SGHAT and FQNNGV. The CDR3 sequence is 16 residues long. The CDR3 sequence is CASSQDRTLYQETQYF. DNA for the CDR3: TGTGCCAGCAGCCAGGACAGGACCTTGTACCAAGAGACCCAGTACTTC.

This clonotype was observed many times. CDR3 protein: CASSQGYRETSYGYTF. The CDR3 nucleotides read TGCGCCAGCAGCCAAGGGTACAGGGAAACGAGCTATGGCTACACCTTC. V and J are TRBV4-3 and TRBJ1-2; D may be TRBD1 (6 bases). Germline CDR1 LGHNA, CDR2 YSLEER. V dropped 1 base and J dropped 4 bases, with 16 bases sitting between them. This CDR3 is built from 16 residues.

Only a few counts were recorded for this clonotype. V and J are TRBV6-1 and TRBJ2-3; 8 nucleotides match TRBD1. J was trimmed by 0 bases and V by 7 bases; bases with no gene match: 9. The CDR3 spans 16 residues. The germline gives CDR1 MNHNS, CDR2 SASEGT. In DNA, the CDR3 is TGTGCCAGCACCTTACAGGGGGTTTCTAGCACAGATACGCAGTATTTT. This encodes CASTLQGVSSTDTQYF.

This clonotype was seen at least ten times. The CDR3 sequence is CASSQLSGADTDTQYF. CDR3 coding DNA: TGTGCCAGCAGTCAACTGTCGGGCGCGGACACAGATACGCAGTATTTT. The chain links TRBV6-1 to TRBJ2-3; D is unresolved. V was pared by 5 bases and J by 2 bases, with 17 bases between. This CDR3 spans 16 amino acids. Germline CDR1 reads MNHNS; CDR2 reads SASEGT.

A few counts support this clonotype. The chain combines TRBV30 with TRBJ2-7, with D possibly matching TRBD2 (5 bases). The CDR3 totals 14 residues. V lost 2 bases and J 2 bases, leaving 13 bases between the germline ends. The germline CDR1 and CDR2 sequences are GTSNPN and SVGIG (reference sequence). The CDR3 loop is CAWSISGWPYEQYF. CDR3 nucleotides: TGTGCCTGGAGTATCAGCGGTTGGCCCTACGAGCAGTACTTC. Variable domain in full (rest from reference TRBV30 and TRBJ2-7): SQTIHQWPATLVQPVGSPLSLECTVEGTSNPNLYWYRQAAGRGLQLLFYSVGIGQISSEVPQNLSASRPQDRQFILSSKKLLLSDSGFYLCAWSISGWPYEQYFGPGTRLTVT.

The rearrangement joins TRBV20-1 to TRBJ2-1; no clear D. CDR3 size: 15 residues. Trimming stripped 0 bases from V and 0 bases from J, with 9 bases between. Germline values: CDR1 DFQATT, CDR2 SNEGSKA (reference sequence). The CDR3 DNA reads as TGCAGTGCTAGAGATGGCCACGTCTCCTACAATGAGCAGTTCTTC. Translating it yields CSARDGHVSYNEQFF.

The rearrangement joins TRBV20-1 to TRBJ2-1, with 8 positions matching TRBD1. Germline V gene data show CDR1 as DFQATT and CDR2 as SNEGSKA (reference sequence). Trimming took 3 bases from V and 0 from J; bases not matched to a gene: 7. The CDR3 totals 16 residues. The CDR3 sequence: CSASPATGGSYNEQFF. The CDR3 DNA follows: TGCAGTGCTAGCCCCGCTACAGGGGGCTCCTACAATGAGCAGTTCTTC.

There are many counts of this clonotype. V is TRBV7-2 and J is TRBJ2-3, with 12 bases identical to TRBD2. V gave up 1 base and J gave up 3 bases; unmatched junction bases: 2. The CDR3 spans 16 residues. Germline CDR1 is SGHTA and CDR2 is FQGNSA. The CDR3 spells CASSLVTSGGTDTQYF. In DNA form, the CDR3 reads TGTGCCAGCAGCTTAGTTACTAGCGGGGGGACAGATACGCAGTATTTT.